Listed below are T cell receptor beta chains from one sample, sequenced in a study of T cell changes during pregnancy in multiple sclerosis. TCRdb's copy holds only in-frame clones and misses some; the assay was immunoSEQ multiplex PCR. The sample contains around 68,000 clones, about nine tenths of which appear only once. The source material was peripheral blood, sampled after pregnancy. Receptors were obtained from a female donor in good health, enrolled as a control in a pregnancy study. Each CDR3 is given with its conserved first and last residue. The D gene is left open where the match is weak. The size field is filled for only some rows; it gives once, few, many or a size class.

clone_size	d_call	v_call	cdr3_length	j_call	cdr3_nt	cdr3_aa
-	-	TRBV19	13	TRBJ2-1	TGTGCCAGTAGTATCTTCCGGAGCAATGAGCAGTTCTTC	CASSIFRSNEQFF
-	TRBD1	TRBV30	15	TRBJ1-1	TGTGCCTGGAGTGACCTGACAGGGGTTGACACTGAAGCTTTCTTT	CAWSDLTGVDTEAFF
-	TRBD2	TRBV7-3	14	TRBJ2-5	TGTGCCAGCAGCCATAGCGGGGGCGGAGAGACCCAGTACTTC	CASSHSGGGETQYF
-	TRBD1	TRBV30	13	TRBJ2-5	TGTGCCTGGAGTATAGTAGGGGGCGAGACCCAGTACTTC	CAWSIVGGETQYF
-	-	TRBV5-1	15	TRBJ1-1	TGCGCCAGCAGCTTCGGGGGGCCCACGAACACTGAAGCTTTCTTT	CASSFGGPTNTEAFF
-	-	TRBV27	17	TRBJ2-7	TGTGCCAGCAGTCCTGACCCGACAGGTTCAATCTTTTACGAGCAGTACTTC	CASSPDPTGSIFYEQYF
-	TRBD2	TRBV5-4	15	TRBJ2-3	TGTGCCAGCAGCTTGGATAGCGGGATCACAGATACGCAGTATTTT	CASSLDSGITDTQYF
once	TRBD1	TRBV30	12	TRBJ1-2	TGTGCCTGGAGTGACAGGGGTAGTGGCTACACCTTC	CAWSDRGSGYTF
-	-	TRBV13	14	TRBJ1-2	TGTGCCAGCAGCCCATACGGGGGAACCTATGGCTACACCTTC	CASSPYGGTYGYTF
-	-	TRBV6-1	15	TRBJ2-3	TGTGCCAGCAGAGACAGGGGAGGGGGCACAGATACGCAGTATTTT	CASRDRGGGTDTQYF
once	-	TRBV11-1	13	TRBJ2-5	TGTGCCAGCAGCTTCGGACAGCAAGAGACCCAGTACTTC	CASSFGQQETQYF
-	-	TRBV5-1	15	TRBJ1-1	TGCGCCAGCAGCTTGGACAGGGCGATGAACACTGAAGCTTTCTTT	CASSLDRAMNTEAFF
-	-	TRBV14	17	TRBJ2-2	TGTGCCAGCAGCCCCCCGCGGCAGAGGATGAGGCCCGGGGAGCTGTTTTTT	CASSPPRQRMRPGELFF
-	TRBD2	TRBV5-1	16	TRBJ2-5	TGCGCCAGCAGCCGAAGACTAGCGGGGGGACAAGAGACCCAGTACTTC	CASSRRLAGGQETQYF
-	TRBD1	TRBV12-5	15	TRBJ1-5	TGTGCTAGTGCAAAAACAGGGGGTGGCAATCAGCCCCAGCATTTT	CASAKTGGGNQPQHF
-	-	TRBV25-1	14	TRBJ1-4	TGTGCCAGCAGTAGACAGGCAACTAATGAAAAACTGTTTTTT	CASSRQATNEKLFF
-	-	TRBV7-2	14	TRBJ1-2	TGTGCCAGCAGCTTAGTTCCGACAAACTATGGCTACACCTTC	CASSLVPTNYGYTF
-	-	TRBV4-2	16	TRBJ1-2	TGTGCCAGCAGCGCGAAGACAGGAGTGTTAGACTATGGCTACACCTTC	CASSAKTGVLDYGYTF
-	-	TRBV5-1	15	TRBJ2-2	TGCGCCAGCAGCTTGCAGTCAACTAGCACCGGGGAGCTGTTTTTT	CASSLQSTSTGELFF
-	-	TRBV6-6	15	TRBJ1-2	TGTGCCAGCAGTTACCGTACAGGAGAACCCTATGGCTACACCTTC	CASSYRTGEPYGYTF
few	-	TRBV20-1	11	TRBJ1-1	TGCAGTGCTAGAGATCGCGGTGAAGCTTTCTTT	CSARDRGEAFF
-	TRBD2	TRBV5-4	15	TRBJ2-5	TGTGCCAGCAGCCCGGGACTAGCGGGGGTAGAGACCCAGTACTTC	CASSPGLAGVETQYF